The clone carrying this TCR beta chain was counted a single time. Its antigen is not identified. In germline, CDR1 is MNHNS, CDR2 SASEGT. V dropped 8 bases and J dropped 3 bases, with 13 bases sitting between them. CDR3 length: 13 amino acids. This table comes from immunoSEQ multiplex PCR, and its TCRdb copy is limited to in-frame clones, with some not included. The repertoire holds tens of thousands of clones, with roughly 82% as singletons. The data were taken from a study of pediatric ulcerative colitis. Study-wide context: Six or seven patients showed pancolitis and two showed left-sided colitis.

One to two pinch biopsies were taken from the rectum during colonoscopy. General observations from the study: Rectal pinch biopsies may include blood-derived T cells. Rectal repertoires separated controls, mild-moderate and acute severe colitis.

This chain links TRBV6-1 with TRBJ1-1; D gene unclear. Sequencing used gut tissue. The receptor was derived from a boy between 10 and 17 years old with severe ulcerative colitis. CDR3 amino acids: CASARKGDTEAFF. The DNA of the CDR3 is TGTGCCAGCGCTAGGAAGGGAGACACTGAAGCTTTCTTT.